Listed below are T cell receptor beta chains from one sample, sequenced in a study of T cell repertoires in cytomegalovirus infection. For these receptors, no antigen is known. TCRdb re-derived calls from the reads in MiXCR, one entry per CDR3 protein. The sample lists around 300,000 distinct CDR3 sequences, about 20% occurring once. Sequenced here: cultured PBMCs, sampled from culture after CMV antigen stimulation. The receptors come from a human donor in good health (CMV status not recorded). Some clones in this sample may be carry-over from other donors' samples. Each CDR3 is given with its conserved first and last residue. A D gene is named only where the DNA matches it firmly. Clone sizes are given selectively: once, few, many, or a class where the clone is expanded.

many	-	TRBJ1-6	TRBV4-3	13	TGCGCCAGCAGCCAAGCCCCTCCTTCACCCCTCCACTTT	CASSQAPPSPLHF
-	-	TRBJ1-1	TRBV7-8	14	TGTGCCAGCAGCTACCGGACGGAAGACACTGAAGCTTTCTTT	CASSYRTEDTEAFF
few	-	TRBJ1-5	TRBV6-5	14	TGTGCCAGCAGTCGGACGAGAGGCAATCAGCCCCAGCATTTT	CASSRTRGNQPQHF
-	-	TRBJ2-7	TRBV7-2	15	TGTGCCAGCAGCTTAGCGGGGGGCCCCACCTACGAGCAGTACTTC	CASSLAGGPTYEQYF
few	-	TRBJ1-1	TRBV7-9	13	TGTGCCAGCAGCTCACTCAGGGAAATTGAAGCTTTCTTT	CASSSLREIEAFF
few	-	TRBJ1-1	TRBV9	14	TGTGCCAGCAGCGTAGCCGGGGGCGGGACTGAAGCTTTCTTT	CASSVAGGGTEAFF
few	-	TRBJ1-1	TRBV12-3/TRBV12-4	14	TGTGCCAGCAGTTTGGGACTGAGTATCTCTGAAGCTTTCTTT	CASSLGLSISEAFF
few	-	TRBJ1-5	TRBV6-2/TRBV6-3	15	TGTGCCAGCGGCGTTACGGGGGTGTGGGAACAGCCCCAGCATTTT	CASGVTGVWEQPQHF
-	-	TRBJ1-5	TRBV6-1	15	TGTGCCAGCAGTGGGACCCTACGAGGCAATCAGCCCCAGCATTTT	CASSGTLRGNQPQHF
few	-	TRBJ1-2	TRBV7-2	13	TGTGCCAGCAATCAGGGAGTAATCTATGGCTACACCTTC	CASNQGVIYGYTF
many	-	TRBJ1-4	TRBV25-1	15	TGTGCCAGCAGTGAACCGGGACAACAGAGCGAAAAACTGTTTTTT	CASSEPGQQSEKLFF
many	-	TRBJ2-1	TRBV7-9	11	TGTGCCAGCGGGAGAGGTAATGAGCAGTTCTTC	CASGRGNEQFF
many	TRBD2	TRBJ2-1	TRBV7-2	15	TGTGCCAGCAGCGCCGCTAGCGGGAGGTGGAATGAGCAGTTCTTC	CASSAASGRWNEQFF
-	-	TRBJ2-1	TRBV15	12	TGTGCCACCAGCAGAGATGGCCAGTTGCAGTTCTTC	CATSRDGQLQFF
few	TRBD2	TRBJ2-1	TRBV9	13	TGTGCCAGCTCACCGACTAGCCCCAATGAGCAGTTCTTC	CASSPTSPNEQFF
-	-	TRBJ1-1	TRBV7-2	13	TGTGCCACCAGGACACAAATGAACACTGAAGCTTTCTTT	CATRTQMNTEAFF
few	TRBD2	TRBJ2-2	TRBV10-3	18	TGTGCCATCAGGACCGGGACTAGCGGGATTGTGAACACCGGGGAGCTGTTTTTT	CAIRTGTSGIVNTGELFF
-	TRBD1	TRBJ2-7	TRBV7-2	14	TGTGCCTCAACACAGGGGGCAGCAACCATCGAGCAGTACTTC	CASTQGAATIEQYF
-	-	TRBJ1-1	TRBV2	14	TGTGCCAGCCGAGCAGTCCTCCGGGACACTGAAGCTTTCTTT	CASRAVLRDTEAFF
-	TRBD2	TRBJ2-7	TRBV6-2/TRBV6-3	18	TGTGCCAGCAGTTACTCGACATTACCGGGACTAGGAGACTACGAGCAGTACTTC	CASSYSTLPGLGDYEQYF
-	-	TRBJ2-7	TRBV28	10	TGTGCCAGCATCGGAAGCGAGCAGTACTTC	CASIGSEQYF
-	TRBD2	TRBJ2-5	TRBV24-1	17	TGTGCCACCAGTGACGACCTAGCGGGAGGATCCCAAGAGACCCAGTACTTC	CATSDDLAGGSQETQYF
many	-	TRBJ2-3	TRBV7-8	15	TGTGCCAGCAGCTTAGGTGGCCGACTCATAGATACGCAGTATTTT	CASSLGGRLIDTQYF
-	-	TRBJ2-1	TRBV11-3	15	TGTGCCAGCAGCTTAGGCGGAGGGCTCTACAATGAGCAGTTCTTC	CASSLGGGLYNEQFF
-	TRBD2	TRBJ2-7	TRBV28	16	TGTGCCAGCAGCCTTGGTCTAGCGGGAAGCTCCTACGAGCAGTACTTC	CASSLGLAGSSYEQYF
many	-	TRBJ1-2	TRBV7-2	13	TGTGCCAGCAGCGCCGGGCAGAACTATGGCTACACCTTC	CASSAGQNYGYTF
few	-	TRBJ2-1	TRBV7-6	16	TGTGCCAGCAGCCCTTTTACAGGGCAGTCCTACAATGAGCAGTTCTTC	CASSPFTGQSYNEQFF